The rows below give T cell receptor beta chains drawn from one sample of a study of blood T cell repertoires in COVID-19. Produced via immunoSEQ multiplex PCR; TCRdb's table is partial and in-frame only. The table has under 500,000 clones, roughly nine tenths seen once. The sequenced sample was PBMCs or T cells enriched from blood (not recorded which). The receptors originated from a man between 25 and 39 years old who had recovered from COVID-19. Each CDR3 is given with its conserved first and last residue. Each record gives: J gene, D gene, clone size, V gene, CDR3 DNA, CDR3 protein. A D gene is named only where the DNA matches it firmly. Size values are once, few and many counts, or a class for expanded clones, and some rows have none.

j_gene: TRBJ2-1; d_gene: .; abundance: .; v_gene: TRBV19; CDR3nt: TGTGCCAGTAGTAGAAGGGATAGCGGAGGAAGCTCCTACAATGAGCAGTTCTTC; CDR3aa: CASSRRDSGGSSYNEQFF
j_gene: TRBJ2-7; d_gene: TRBD2; abundance: .; v_gene: TRBV5-6; CDR3nt: TGTGCCAGCAGCACGACAAATGGACTAGCGGGAGGGAGCTCCTACGAGCAGTACTTC; CDR3aa: CASSTTNGLAGGSSYEQYF
j_gene: TRBJ2-7; d_gene: TRBD2; abundance: .; v_gene: TRBV28; CDR3nt: TGTGCCAGCAGTCCCTACGGAGCGGGAGACGCCGAGCAGTACTTC; CDR3aa: CASSPYGAGDAEQYF
j_gene: TRBJ1-2; d_gene: .; abundance: .; v_gene: TRBV19; CDR3nt: TGTGCCAGTGGGAACGAAGGAGGTGGCTACACCTTC; CDR3aa: CASGNEGGGYTF
j_gene: TRBJ2-1; d_gene: TRBD2; abundance: .; v_gene: TRBV27; CDR3nt: TGTGCCAGCAGTTTTTACGGGAGGGGTGGGGGTGAGCAGTTCTTC; CDR3aa: CASSFYGRGGGEQFF
j_gene: TRBJ2-3; d_gene: .; abundance: .; v_gene: TRBV28; CDR3nt: TGTGCCAGCAGTTCAGGCGGGGCGGGGCCAGATACGCAGTATTTT; CDR3aa: CASSSGGAGPDTQYF
j_gene: TRBJ2-6; d_gene: .; abundance: .; v_gene: TRBV6-5; CDR3nt: TGTGCCAGCAGACCCGGCTCTGGGGCCAACGTCCTGACTTTC; CDR3aa: CASRPGSGANVLTF
j_gene: TRBJ1-4; d_gene: TRBD1; abundance: .; v_gene: TRBV2; CDR3nt: TGTGCCAGCAGCCCCGAGAAGGCAGGGGGTGAAAAACTGTTTTTT; CDR3aa: CASSPEKAGGEKLFF
j_gene: TRBJ2-2; d_gene: TRBD2; abundance: .; v_gene: TRBV30; CDR3nt: TGTGCCTGGAGTGGGAGTAGCGGGAGTTCCGGGGAGCTGTTTTTT; CDR3aa: CAWSGSSGSSGELFF
j_gene: TRBJ1-1; d_gene: .; abundance: .; v_gene: TRBV29-1; CDR3nt: TGCAGCGTTGAAGGAGTGAAGAACACTGAAGCTTTCTTT; CDR3aa: CSVEGVKNTEAFF
j_gene: TRBJ2-7; d_gene: TRBD1; abundance: .; v_gene: TRBV11-1; CDR3nt: TGTGCCAGCAGCCCCACTTCCGGGACAGCCTACGAGCAGTACTTC; CDR3aa: CASSPTSGTAYEQYF
j_gene: TRBJ2-1; d_gene: .; abundance: once; v_gene: TRBV10-3; CDR3nt: TGTGCCATCAGTGCTCCGGGAGAAAGCTCCTACAATGAGCAGTTCTTC; CDR3aa: CAISAPGESSYNEQFF
j_gene: TRBJ2-7; d_gene: TRBD1; abundance: .; v_gene: TRBV12-3/TRBV12-4; CDR3nt: TGTGCCAGCAGTTTGGACAGGGTTAACGAGCAGTACTTC; CDR3aa: CASSLDRVNEQYF
j_gene: TRBJ2-7; d_gene: TRBD2; abundance: .; v_gene: TRBV19; CDR3nt: TGTGCCAGTAGTCCCCACAGCGGGGGATTGTACGAGCAGTACTTC; CDR3aa: CASSPHSGGLYEQYF
j_gene: TRBJ2-7; d_gene: .; abundance: once; v_gene: TRBV5-6; CDR3nt: TGTGCCAGCAGCTTGGCCCCCGGAGAGTACGAGCAGTACTTC; CDR3aa: CASSLAPGEYEQYF
j_gene: TRBJ1-5; d_gene: .; abundance: .; v_gene: TRBV19; CDR3nt: TGTGCCAGTAGTACCCGGACAAGGGGATATCAGCCCCAGCATTTT; CDR3aa: CASSTRTRGYQPQHF
j_gene: TRBJ2-2; d_gene: TRBD1; abundance: .; v_gene: TRBV28; CDR3nt: TGTGCCAGCAGTTTTATGTTTACAGGGGGCCGGGAGCTGTTTTTT; CDR3aa: CASSFMFTGGRELFF
j_gene: TRBJ1-4; d_gene: .; abundance: .; v_gene: TRBV7-2; CDR3nt: TGTGCCAGCAGCCCCTCTCAGGGGAAGCTTACTAATGAAAAACTGTTTTTT; CDR3aa: CASSPSQGKLTNEKLFF
j_gene: TRBJ2-2; d_gene: TRBD1; abundance: .; v_gene: TRBV10-3; CDR3nt: TGTGCCATCAGAGCCGGGACAGTGAACACCGGGGAGCTGTTTTTT; CDR3aa: CAIRAGTVNTGELFF
j_gene: TRBJ2-5; d_gene: .; abundance: .; v_gene: TRBV5-6; CDR3nt: TGTGCCAGCAGCTTGCTGCGTCACCAAGAGACCCAGTACTTC; CDR3aa: CASSLLRHQETQYF
j_gene: TRBJ2-1; d_gene: TRBD2; abundance: .; v_gene: TRBV5-4; CDR3nt: TGTGCCAGCAGCTATACTAGCGGGACCAATGAGCAGTTCTTC; CDR3aa: CASSYTSGTNEQFF
j_gene: TRBJ1-1; d_gene: TRBD1; abundance: once; v_gene: TRBV27; CDR3nt: TGTGCCAGCAGTTTAGGGACAGGGGGGAACACTGAAGCTTTCTTT; CDR3aa: CASSLGTGGNTEAFF
j_gene: TRBJ2-2; d_gene: .; abundance: .; v_gene: TRBV5-1; CDR3nt: TGCGCCAGCAGCTTCTCCGGGAGCGGCACCGGGGAGCTGTTTTTT; CDR3aa: CASSFSGSGTGELFF
j_gene: TRBJ1-5; d_gene: TRBD1; abundance: .; v_gene: TRBV5-1; CDR3nt: TGCGCCAGCAGCTTGGGGACAGGATATCAGCCCCAGCATTTT; CDR3aa: CASSLGTGYQPQHF